This T cell receptor (beta chain) was observed in a study of blood T cell repertoires in COVID-19. Study summary: Both acute and convalescent COVID-19 samples were obtained from the United States, Italy and Spain. From T cells, B-cell-depleted T cells, or PBMCs came the material, which was cDNA or gDNA.

The table came from immunoSEQ multiplex PCR; TCRdb's copy has only in-frame clones and leaves some out. This table has 250,000 or so clones, 70% to 85% appearing once. Two negative PCRs, clearance, or symptom resolution characterized the recovered Cohort 3 donors. This receptor was identified in a man aged 60 to 69 who had recovered from COVID-19. The sequenced sample consisted of PBMCs or T cells enriched from blood (not recorded which).

CDR3 residues: CASSQDPTNSPLHF. DNA of the CDR3: TGCGCCAGCAGCCAAGATCCTACGAATTCACCCCTCCACTTT. The genes are TRBV4-3 and TRBJ1-6; D is ambiguous. The CDR3 loop spans 14 amino acids. Germline V CDR1 and CDR2: LGHNA, YSLEER. Trimming took 0 bases from V and 7 from J, leaving 7 bases between them.